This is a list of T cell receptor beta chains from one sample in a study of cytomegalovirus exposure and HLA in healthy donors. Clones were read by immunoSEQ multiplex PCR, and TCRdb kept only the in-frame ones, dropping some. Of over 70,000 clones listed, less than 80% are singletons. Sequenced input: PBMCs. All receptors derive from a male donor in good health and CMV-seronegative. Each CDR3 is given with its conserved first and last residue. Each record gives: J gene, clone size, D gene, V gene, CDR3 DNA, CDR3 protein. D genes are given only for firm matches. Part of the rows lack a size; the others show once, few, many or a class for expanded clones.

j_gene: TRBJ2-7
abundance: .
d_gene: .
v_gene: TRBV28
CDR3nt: TGTGCCAGCAATCGCAGGGCCAGGGGCGAGCAGTACTTC
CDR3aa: CASNRRARGEQYF

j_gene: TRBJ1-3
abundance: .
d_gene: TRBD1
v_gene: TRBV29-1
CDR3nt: TGCAGCGTTGCCTGGCAGGGGGCGAACACCATATATTTT
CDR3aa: CSVAWQGANTIYF

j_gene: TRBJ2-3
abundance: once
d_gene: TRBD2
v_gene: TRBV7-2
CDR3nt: TGTGCCAGCAGCTTAGGTAGCGGGGGGGCGTACACAGATACGCAGTATTTT
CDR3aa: CASSLGSGGAYTDTQYF

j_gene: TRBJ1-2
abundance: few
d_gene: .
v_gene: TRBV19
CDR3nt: TGTGCCAGTAGTATAGACCGCGCCGGGGACTATGGCTACACCTTC
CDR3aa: CASSIDRAGDYGYTF

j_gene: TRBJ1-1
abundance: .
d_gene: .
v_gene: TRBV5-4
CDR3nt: TGTGCCAGCAGCTTGGATCAGATCACTGAAGCTTTCTTT
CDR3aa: CASSLDQITEAFF

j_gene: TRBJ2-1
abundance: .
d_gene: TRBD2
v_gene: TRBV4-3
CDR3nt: TGCGCCAGCAGCCAAGATACCGGGACTAGCGGGAGGTACAATGAGCAGTTCTTC
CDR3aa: CASSQDTGTSGRYNEQFF

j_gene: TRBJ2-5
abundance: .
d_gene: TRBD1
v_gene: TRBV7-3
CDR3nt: TGTGCCAGCAGCTTACGGCCAGGGGGTCGGGAGACCCAGTACTTC
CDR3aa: CASSLRPGGRETQYF

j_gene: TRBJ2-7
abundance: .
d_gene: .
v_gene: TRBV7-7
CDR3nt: TGTGCCAGCAGCTGCCTTGAGACAGCGTTCTTCGAGCAGTACTTC
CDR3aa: CASSCLETAFFEQYF

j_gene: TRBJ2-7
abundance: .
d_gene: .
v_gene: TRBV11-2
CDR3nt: TGTGCCAGCAGCTTAAGTTTTGGGGGCAGGGGCGAGCAGTACTTC
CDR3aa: CASSLSFGGRGEQYF

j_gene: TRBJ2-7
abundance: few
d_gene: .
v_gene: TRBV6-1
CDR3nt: TGTGCCAGCAGTGGTCGCAGGGGTCCCTACGAGCAGTACTTC
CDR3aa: CASSGRRGPYEQYF

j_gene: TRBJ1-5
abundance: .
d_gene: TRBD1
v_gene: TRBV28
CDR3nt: TGTGCCAGCAGTCGGACAGGGCGGGGCGATCAGCCCCAGCATTTT
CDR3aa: CASSRTGRGDQPQHF

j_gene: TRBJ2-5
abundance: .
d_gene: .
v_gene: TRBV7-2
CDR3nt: TGTGCCAGCAGCTTAGTTGGAGGGGGCGCGGGAGAGACCCAGTACTTC
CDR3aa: CASSLVGGGAGETQYF

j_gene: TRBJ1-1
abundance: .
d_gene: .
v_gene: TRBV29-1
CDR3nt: TGCAGCGTGATGGCGGGACTTGGCACTGAAGCTTTCTTT
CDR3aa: CSVMAGLGTEAFF

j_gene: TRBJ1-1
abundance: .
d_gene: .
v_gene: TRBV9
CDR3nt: TGTGCCAGCAGCCTTCAGGACTTGAACACTGAAGCTTTCTTT
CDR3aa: CASSLQDLNTEAFF

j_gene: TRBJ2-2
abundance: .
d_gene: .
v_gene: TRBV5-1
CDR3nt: TGCGCCAGCAGCATTGACAGGAGGAGCACCGGGGAGCTGTTTTTT
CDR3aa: CASSIDRRSTGELFF

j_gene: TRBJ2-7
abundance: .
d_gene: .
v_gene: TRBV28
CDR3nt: TGTGCCAGCAGTATAATAGCTCTCTTAACCTACGAGCAGTACTTC
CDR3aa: CASSIIALLTYEQYF

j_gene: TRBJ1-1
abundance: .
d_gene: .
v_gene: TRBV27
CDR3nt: TGTGCCAGCAGTTATGAGGGGGGGCGCGGAGCTTTCTTT
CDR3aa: CASSYEGGRGAFF

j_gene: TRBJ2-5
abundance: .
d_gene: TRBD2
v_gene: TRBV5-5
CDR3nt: TGTGCCAGCAGCTCCGGGACTAGCGGGGGAATGTACCAAGAGACCCAGTACTTC
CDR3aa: CASSSGTSGGMYQETQYF

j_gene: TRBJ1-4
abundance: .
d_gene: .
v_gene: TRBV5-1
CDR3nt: TGCGCCAGCAGCGAAGGCGGGCAGGCTAATGAAAAACTGTTTTTT
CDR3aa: CASSEGGQANEKLFF

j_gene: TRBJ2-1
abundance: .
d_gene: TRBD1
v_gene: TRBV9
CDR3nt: TGTGCCAGCACCTGGGGGGACAGGGGATCGAATGAGCAGTTCTTC
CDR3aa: CASTWGDRGSNEQFF